The 32 T cell receptor beta chains below were found in one sample sequenced in a study of spatial heterogeneity in lung cancer (dated by TCRdb to the late 2010s). The library was prepared using 5' RACE. The run used a NextSeq 500. TCRdb reanalyzed the raw reads on its own, using fastp at Q25 for trimming and MiXCR for clone calling, and kept in-frame beta chains. Every distinct CDR3 protein forms one entry, paired with its most common genes and DNA. The sample table holds around 60,000 distinct CDR3 sequences, of which approximately 8% were seen once. Of the sample, over 13% falls within the top ten clones. Explained via the paper, the time point label denotes: sample taken at primary tumor resection. TCR sequencing used whole RNA extracted from tumor and nontumor lung tissue, or from cryopreserved PBMC samples, without cell sorting. The material sequenced was PBMCs, taken at surgery. Receptors originate from a female donor with early-stage non-small cell lung cancer.

The chain combines TRBV6-1 with TRBJ2-7; possibly TRBD2 for D (6 bases). The length of the CDR3 is 13 residues. Between the trimmed V and J ends, which lost 7 bases and 0 bases, there was a span of 10 bases. Germline loops: CDR1 MNHNS, CDR2 SASEGT. This chain's CDR3 is CASNSGSSYEQYF. The CDR3 nucleotides read TGTGCCAGCAACAGCGGGTCCTCCTACGAGCAGTACTTC.

This clonotype was observed a handful of times. The chain joins TRBV5-1 to TRBJ1-1, with D perhaps TRBD1 (5 bases). CDR3 length: 15 amino acids. The V gene lost 0 bases and the J gene lost 1 base, with 10 bases spanning the gap. CDR1 is SGHRS and CDR2 is YFSETQ in the germline V gene. The CDR3 region is CASSLDGARNTEAFF. The CDR3 DNA reads as TGCGCCAGCAGCTTGGACGGGGCAAGGAACACTGAAGCTTTCTTT.

This clonotype is medium-sized in the sample. The chain recombines TRBV19 with TRBJ1-2; D might be TRBD1 (5 bases). Between the trimmed V and J ends, which lost 3 bases and 5 bases, there was a span of 10 bases. The CDR3 runs to 13 residues. Germline V gene lookup returns CDR1 LNHDA and CDR2 SQIVND (reference sequence). CDR3 sequence: CASSIGTAYGYTF. DNA of the CDR3: TGTGCCAGTAGTATCGGGACGGCGTATGGCTACACCTTC.

This clonotype has a handful of counts. The chain links TRBV4-1 to TRBJ2-3; D ambiguous. Germline-derived CDR1 and CDR2 are MGHRA and YSYEKL. The CDR3 is 17 amino acids. V was shortened by 4 bases and J by 4 bases, with 21 bases between the two germline ends. The CDR3 protein is CASSPEATGSWADTQYF. The CDR3 nucleotides are TGCGCCAGCAGCCCCGAGGCGACCGGGTCGTGGGCAGATACGCAGTATTTT.

This chain connects TRBV5-6 to TRBJ1-1; no definite D call. The CDR3 is 13 amino acids. V lost 4 bases, J lost 6 bases, and 13 bases lay in between. Per the germline V gene, CDR1 is SGHDT and CDR2 is YYEEEE. The CDR3 reads CASSTYFQAEAFF. The CDR3 DNA sequence: TGTGCCAGCAGCACCTACTTCCAAGCTGAAGCTTTCTTT.

V and J are TRBV7-9 and TRBJ2-7; 8 nucleotides match TRBD1. J gave up 0 bases and V 2 bases, and 3 bases lay outside the gene matches. The length of the CDR3 is 15 residues. The germline V gene encodes CDR1 SEHNR and CDR2 FQNEAQ (reference sequence). The CDR3 reads CASSLRTGSSYEQYF. CDR3 sequence (DNA): TGTGCCAGCAGCTTAAGGACAGGGAGCTCCTACGAGCAGTACTTC.

This clonotype was counted at least ten times. The CDR3 loop reads CASSLTDSLGSPLHF. The CDR3 nucleotides are TGTGCCAGCAGCCTGACAGATTCTTTGGGTTCACCCCTCCACTTT. This chain links TRBV6-1 with TRBJ1-6, with D perhaps TRBD1 (5 bases). Between the trimmed V and J ends, which lost 6 bases and 9 bases, there was a span of 18 bases. In germline, CDR1 is MNHNS, CDR2 SASEGT. CDR3 size: 15 residues.

Of note for this clonotype: A read error may produce the germline difference seen at one junction end. The genes are TRBV7-8 and TRBJ1-5; D is undetermined. This CDR3 spans 13 amino acids. CDR1 and CDR2 (germline): SGHVS, FQNEAQ. DNA of the CDR3: TGTGCCAGTAGCTTAGAGGTTAATCAGCCCCAGCATTTT. It is translated as CASSLEVNQPQHF. Looking up the rest from reference TRBV7-8 and TRBJ1-5 gives the full variable domain: GAGVSQSPRYKVAKRGQDVALRCDPISGHVSLFWYQQALGQGPEFLTYFQNEAQLDKSGLPSDRFFAERPEGSVSTLKIQRTQQEDSAVYLCASSLEVNQPQHFGDGTRLSIL.

The table lists this clonotype with a few counts. The chain uses TRBV12-3 or TRBV12-4 and TRBJ1-2; D might be TRBD1 (5 bases). Trimming took 3 bases from V and 2 from J, leaving 10 bases between them. CDR3 length: 14 amino acids. CDR3 DNA sequence: TGTGCCAGCAGTTTTACCGAGGGGAACTATGGCTACACCTTC. Residues: CASSFTEGNYGYTF.

This clonotype has more than one count but fewer than ten. The chain carries TRBV20-1 and TRBJ2-2; 11 bases fit TRBD1. This CDR3 contains 15 residues. CDR1 is DFQATT and CDR2 is SNEGSKA in the germline V gene (reference sequence). V lost 6 bases to trimming and J lost 0 bases; unmatched junction nucleotides: 3. CDR3 sequence reads: CSARTGGPNTGELFF. In nucleotides, the CDR3 is TGCAGTGCCAGGACAGGGGGCCCGAACACCGGGGAGCTGTTTTTT.

This clonotype has a count of ten or more. The V call is TRBV29-1, the J call TRBJ2-3; tentatively, D is TRBD1 (5 bases). Germline V lookup: CDR1 SQVTM, CDR2 ANQGSEA. There are 15 residues in the CDR3. The germline V and J ends were trimmed by 7 bases and 3 bases, with 20 bases remaining between them. The CDR3: CSGGSQGTGTDTQYF. In nucleotides, the CDR3 is TGCAGCGGTGGGTCCCAGGGAACGGGTACAGATACGCAGTATTTT.

The V gene is TRBV7-2, the J gene TRBJ2-7; D is possibly TRBD1 (6 bases). The CDR3 spans 14 residues. Trimming stripped 2 bases from V and 6 bases from J, with 14 bases between. In germline, CDR1 is SGHTA, CDR2 FQGNSA. CDR3 sequence (DNA): TGTGCCAGCAGCTTAACGAGGGGGACCGCCGAGCAGTACGTC. Its translation: CASSLTRGTAEQYV.

This clonotype showed up many times. The gene calls are TRBV7-2 and TRBJ2-5; TRBD2 matches at 7 bases. With 5 bases clipped from V and 5 bases from J, the junction kept 5 bases outside the gene matches. The germline V gene encodes CDR1 SGHTA and CDR2 FQGNSA. The CDR3 consists of 13 residues. The DNA for the CDR3 is TGTGCCAGCAGCCAACCCGGGGGGGAGACCCAGTACTTC. It specifies CASSQPGGETQYF.

This clonotype came up a few times. The chain carries TRBV6-5 and TRBJ1-1, with D perhaps matching TRBD1 (5 bases). The CDR3 loop spans 11 amino acids. Trimming took off 10 bases at V and 7 bases at J, with 13 bases between the two ends. Germline CDR1 MNHEY, CDR2 SVGAGI. CDR3 nucleotides: TGTGCCATCTATTCGGGACTTGAAGCTTTCTTT. Translating gives CAIYSGLEAFF.

The sample holds many counts of this clonotype. V usage is TRBV12-3 or TRBV12-4 and J usage is TRBJ2-5, with D uncertain. The CDR3 runs 12 residues. Deletions cut 2 bases from V and 6 bases from J, with 7 bases between. The CDR3 region has the DNA TGTGCCAGCAGTTTATCAGGAAAGACCCAGTACTTC. Translating gives CASSLSGKTQYF.

This clonotype has only one observation. A much larger clone lies a single base off, so this may be a read error. The chain employs TRBV7-2 and TRBJ2-5; D call uncertain. From germline, CDR1 is SGHTA and CDR2 FQGNSA. The CDR3 runs to 12 residues. This CDR3 is CASSLSRQTRYF. The CDR3 coding sequence is TGTGCCAGCAGCTTAAGTCGGCAGACCCGGTACTTC.

At least ten counts were recorded for this clonotype. This chain uses TRBV12-3 or TRBV12-4 with TRBJ2-2, with a weak D call TRBD2 (6 bases). CDR3 length: 16 amino acids. V lost 5 bases, J lost 6 bases, and 19 bases lay in between. CDR3: CASSPTSNLSPGELFF. CDR3 DNA: TGTGCCAGCAGTCCGACTAGTAACCTCTCCCCCGGGGAGCTGTTTTTT.

The chain uses TRBV28 and TRBJ2-1; the D gene could be TRBD1 or TRBD2 (6 bases each). Trimming pared 6 bases from V and 6 bases from J, leaving 18 bases between. The germline CDR1 and CDR2 sequences are MDHEN and SYDVKM. The CDR3 sequence is 15 residues long. DNA for the CDR3: TGTGCCAGCAGCAGAGAGGGGGGAAACGGCAATGAGCAGTTCTTC. The encoded protein is CASSREGGNGNEQFF.

The V gene is TRBV11-2, the J gene TRBJ1-1; D might be TRBD1 (6 bases). V lost 2 bases and J lost 1, with 11 bases in between. The germline V gene has CDR1 SGHAT and CDR2 FQNNGV. CDR3 length equals 15 residues. The CDR3 sequence: CASSLLTGSNTEAFF. CDR3 nucleotide sequence: TGTGCCAGCAGCTTACTTACAGGGTCGAACACTGAAGCTTTCTTT.

This chain links TRBV12-3 or TRBV12-4 with TRBJ2-7; possibly TRBD2 for D (6 bases). Trimming stripped 4 bases from V and 5 bases from J, with 12 bases between. The CDR3 is made up of 13 amino acids. This CDR3 is CASSSPGGNEQYF. The CDR3 DNA follows: TGTGCCAGCAGTTCCCCCGGGGGAAACGAGCAGTACTTC.

V gene TRBV20-1 combines with J gene TRBJ1-2; D is ambiguous. Germline CDR1 DFQATT, CDR2 SNEGSKA (reference sequence). The CDR3 is 13 residues long. V lost 0 bases to trimming and J lost 5 bases, with 10 bases between them. CDR3 sequence reads: CSARDRTSYGYTF. The CDR3 DNA follows: TGCAGTGCTAGAGACAGGACCTCTTATGGCTACACCTTC.

This rearrangement joins TRBV7-3 to TRBJ1-1, with 7 nucleotides matching TRBD1. With V trimmed by 5 bases and J by 6 bases, 9 bases remained unmatched. The CDR3 sequence is 14 residues long. Germline V gene lookup returns CDR1 SGHTA and CDR2 FQGTGA. The CDR3 is CASSPLGGQAEAFF. In DNA form, the CDR3 reads TGTGCCAGCAGCCCGCTAGGAGGACAGGCTGAAGCTTTCTTT.

This clonotype was observed at least ten times. V is TRBV28 and J is TRBJ2-5; D possibly corresponds to TRBD2 (6 bases). V lost 2 bases and J lost 5, with 15 bases in between. Germline V lookup: CDR1 MDHEN, CDR2 SYDVKM. The length of the CDR3 is 15 residues. For the CDR3, the DNA is TGTGCCAGCAGTTTACCCGGATCGGGGGAGGAGACCCAGTACTTC. Translating gives CASSLPGSGEETQYF.

V gene TRBV10-3 combines with J gene TRBJ2-3; D is unclear. Germline V CDR1 and CDR2: ENHRY, SYGVKD. The V end was cut by 2 bases, the J end by 2 bases, with 11 bases between. The CDR3 is 15 residues long. CDR3 nucleotides: TGTGCCATCAGTGAGGCAGGAGACACCACAGATACGCAGTATTTT. This gives the protein CAISEAGDTTDTQYF.

In its sample, this clonotype was seen a few times. The chain carries TRBV20-1 and TRBJ2-1, with a possible D match to TRBD2 (6 bases). CDR1 and CDR2 (germline): DFQATT, SNEGSKA (reference sequence). V was pared by 6 bases and J by 7 bases, with 19 bases between. This CDR3 has 14 residues. CDR3 DNA: TGCAGTGCCCCGCAGGAGGGGATCGGGAATGAGCAGTTCTTC. Its translation is CSAPQEGIGNEQFF.

This chain uses TRBV6-5 with TRBJ1-5, with 11 nucleotides matching TRBD1. The germline CDR1 and CDR2 sequences are MNHEY and SVGAGI. The CDR3 length is 17 residues. J gave up 0 bases and V 6 bases, and 7 bases lay outside the gene matches. CDR3 sequence: CASSLGQGAGSNQPQHF. CDR3 nucleotide sequence: TGTGCCAGCAGCCTTGGACAGGGGGCTGGTAGCAATCAGCCCCAGCATTTT.

V is TRBV29-1 and J is TRBJ2-3; either TRBD1 or TRBD2 may fit D (5 bases each). Germline-derived CDR1 and CDR2 are SQVTM and ANQGSEA. The V end was cut by 6 bases, the J end by 3 bases, with 10 bases between. This CDR3 is 12 amino acids long. The CDR3 loop reads CSVGALTDTQYF. For the CDR3, the DNA is TGCAGCGTCGGGGCGCTGACAGATACGCAGTATTTT.

In its sample, this clonotype was seen many times. V gene TRBV5-1 combines with J gene TRBJ1-5; TRBD1 is a possible D gene (6 bases). The V end lost 2 bases, the J end lost 1 base, and 10 bases lay between the germline ends. The V gene's germline CDR1 is SGHRS and CDR2 YFSETQ. The CDR3 is 15 residues long. CDR3 loop: CASSLGRGSNQPQHF. In DNA, the CDR3 is TGCGCCAGCAGCTTAGGCAGGGGAAGCAATCAGCCCCAGCATTTT.

Ten or more counts support this clonotype. The chain has TRBV28 and TRBJ1-2; 7 bases map to TRBD1. Germline V CDR1 and CDR2: MDHEN, SYDVKM. The trim removed 6 bases at V and 6 bases at J, leaving 7 bases unmatched. The CDR3 contains 13 residues. The CDR3 loop reads CASRYRGGDGYTF. The CDR3 coding sequence is TGTGCCAGCAGGTACAGGGGAGGAGATGGCTACACCTTC.

Note on this clonotype: The junction differs from germline at one of its ends, possibly a read error. The rearrangement uses TRBV7-7 and TRBJ1-1; D is uncertain. The CDR3 is 16 amino acids. CDR1 is SSHAT, CDR2 FNYEAQ, per germline (reference sequence). As DNA, the CDR3 is TGTGCTAGCAGCTTAGCGCATGATAAAAAGAACACTGAAGCTTTCTTT. Its translation is CASSLAHDKKNTEAFF.

The table lists this clonotype with many counts. The V call is TRBV6-1, the J call TRBJ1-1; 8 nucleotides align to TRBD1. Per the germline V gene, CDR1 is MNHNS and CDR2 is SASEGT. V shed 8 bases, J shed 5 bases, and the junction held 7 bases outside the gene matches. The CDR3 has 13 residues. In DNA form, the CDR3 reads TGTGCCAGCTCTCAGGGGGCATGGACTGAAGCTTTCTTT. The encoded protein is CASSQGAWTEAFF.

At least ten counts were recorded for this clonotype. The chain employs TRBV5-1 and TRBJ2-5; TRBD2 matches 8 bases. The germline gives CDR1 SGHRS, CDR2 YFSETQ. The ends lost 4 bases at V and 1 base at J; junction bases unmatched: 6. The CDR3 has 15 amino acids. The CDR3 loop is CASSPIGLAQETQYF. The CDR3 bases are TGCGCCAGCAGCCCCATCGGACTAGCCCAAGAGACCCAGTACTTC.